The clone carrying this T cell receptor (beta chain) has a handful of counts. The antigen is unknown. Time point of the sample: late sampling 161 to 241 days after vaccination in three convalescent patients. This sample's treatment: roughly nine-day PBMC culture with coronavirus spike peptide pools or control peptides (ViraFEST assay). V lost 0 bases to trimming and J lost 6 bases, with 15 bases between them. Germline CDR1 reads DFQATT; CDR2 reads SNEGSKA (reference sequence). This CDR3 comprises 15 residues. The data are from a study of vaccination and CD4 T cells after COVID-19. Cultured CD4+ T cell DNA was sequenced using the Oncomine TCR Beta short-read assay. The source of extracted genomic DNA was cultured CD4+ T cells. MiXCR, run by TCRdb on the PCR reads, gives a single entry per CDR3 protein. The sample lists over 15,000 distinct CDR3 sequences; about half were seen once.

The input for sequencing was CD4+ T cells from blood, cultured in vitro, taken about 7 months after SARS-CoV-2 vaccination. The chain uses TRBV20-1 and TRBJ2-1, with a possible D match to TRBD2 (5 bases). The receptor comes from a human donor who had recovered from COVID-19. CDR3 sequence reads: CSARDSGRGINEQFF. The CDR3 nucleotides are TGCAGTGCTAGAGATTCCGGACGAGGGATCAATGAGCAGTTCTTC.